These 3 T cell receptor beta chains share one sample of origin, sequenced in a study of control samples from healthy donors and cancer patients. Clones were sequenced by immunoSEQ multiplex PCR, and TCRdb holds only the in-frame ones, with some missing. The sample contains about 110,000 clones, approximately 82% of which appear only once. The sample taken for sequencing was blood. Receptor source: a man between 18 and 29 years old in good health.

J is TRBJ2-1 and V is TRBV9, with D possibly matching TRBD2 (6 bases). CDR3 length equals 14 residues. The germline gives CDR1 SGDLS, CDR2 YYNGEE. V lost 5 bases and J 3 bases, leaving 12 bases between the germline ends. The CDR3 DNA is TGTGCCAGCAGTCATGGGACTTACTACAATGAGCAGTTCTTC. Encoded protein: CASSHGTYYNEQFF.

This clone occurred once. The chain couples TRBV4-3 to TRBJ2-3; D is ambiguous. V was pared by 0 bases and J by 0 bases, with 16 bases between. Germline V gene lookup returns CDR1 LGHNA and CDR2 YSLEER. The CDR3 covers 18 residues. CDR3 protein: CASSQDRTPFSSTDTQYF. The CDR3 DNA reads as TGCGCCAGCAGCCAAGATCGGACCCCTTTCTCTAGCACAGATACGCAGTATTTT.

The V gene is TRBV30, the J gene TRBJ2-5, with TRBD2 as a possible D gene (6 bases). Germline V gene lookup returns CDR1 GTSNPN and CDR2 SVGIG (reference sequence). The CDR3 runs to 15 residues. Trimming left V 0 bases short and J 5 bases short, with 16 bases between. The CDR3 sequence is CAWSVAGSWGETQYF. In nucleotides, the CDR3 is TGTGCCTGGAGTGTGGCGGGGTCGTGGGGGGAGACCCAGTACTTC.